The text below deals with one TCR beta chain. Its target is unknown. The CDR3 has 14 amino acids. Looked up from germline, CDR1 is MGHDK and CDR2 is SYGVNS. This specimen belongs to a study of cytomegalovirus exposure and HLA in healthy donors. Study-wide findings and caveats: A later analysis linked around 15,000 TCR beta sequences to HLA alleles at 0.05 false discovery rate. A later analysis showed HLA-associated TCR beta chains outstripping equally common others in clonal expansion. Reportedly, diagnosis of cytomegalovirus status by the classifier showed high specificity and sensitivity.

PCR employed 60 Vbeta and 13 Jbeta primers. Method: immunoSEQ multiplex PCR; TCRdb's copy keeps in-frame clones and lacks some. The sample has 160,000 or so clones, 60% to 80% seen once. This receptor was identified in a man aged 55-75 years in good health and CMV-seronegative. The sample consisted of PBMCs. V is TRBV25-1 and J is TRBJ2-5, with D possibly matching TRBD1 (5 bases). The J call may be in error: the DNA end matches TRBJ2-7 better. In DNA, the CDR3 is TGTGCCAGCAGTGAATGGGGCAGCTCCTACGAGCAGTACTTC. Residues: CASSEWGSSYEQYF.